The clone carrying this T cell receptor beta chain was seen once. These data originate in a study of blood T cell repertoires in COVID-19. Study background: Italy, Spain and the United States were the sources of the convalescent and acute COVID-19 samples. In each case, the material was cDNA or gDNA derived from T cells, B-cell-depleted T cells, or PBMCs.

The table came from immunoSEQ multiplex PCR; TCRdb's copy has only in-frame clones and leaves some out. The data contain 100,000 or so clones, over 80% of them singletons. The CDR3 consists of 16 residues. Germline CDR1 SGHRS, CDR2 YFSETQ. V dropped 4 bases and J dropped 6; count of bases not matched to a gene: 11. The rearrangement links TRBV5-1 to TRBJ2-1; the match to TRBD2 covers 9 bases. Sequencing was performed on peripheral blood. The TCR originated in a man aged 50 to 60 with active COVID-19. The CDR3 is CASSPAVLAGTNEQFF. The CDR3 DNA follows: TGCGCCAGCAGCCCGGCAGTGCTAGCGGGGACCAATGAGCAGTTCTTC.